These 10 T cell receptor beta chains came from one sample sequenced in a study of blood T cell repertoires in COVID-19. TCRdb's table, derived via immunoSEQ multiplex PCR, lists solely in-frame clones and lacks some. Here the sample spans around 270,000 clones, approximately 90% being singletons. The sequencing input was peripheral blood. The receptor set was obtained from a man aged 25-45 years with acute or convalescent COVID-19.

The chain links TRBV2 to TRBJ1-6; D possibly corresponds to TRBD1 (5 bases). V was pared by 7 bases and J by 8 bases, with 15 bases between. The CDR3 sequence is 14 residues long. Germline values: CDR1 SNHLY, CDR2 FYNNEI. The DNA of the CDR3 is TGTGCCAGCAAGAGCGGGGGGGATCATTCACCCCTCCACTTT. It specifies CASKSGGDHSPLHF.

The CDR3 DNA is TGTGCCAGCAGCATACCGACAGGAGAGGCTTTCTTT. Translating gives CASSIPTGEAFF. This sequence joins TRBV7-3 and TRBJ1-1; maybe TRBD1 (6 bases). Looked up from germline, CDR1 is SGHTA and CDR2 is FQGTGA. The germline V and J ends were trimmed by 5 bases and 11 bases, with 15 bases remaining between them. This CDR3 region has 12 residues.

The chain recombines TRBV6-4 with TRBJ2-1; D is possibly TRBD2 (6 bases). Germline V lookup: CDR1 MRHNA, CDR2 SNTAGT. Trimming removed 3 bases at V and 4 bases at J, with 13 bases between. The CDR3 has 15 residues. The CDR3 is CASSDTRGSYNEQFF. DNA for the CDR3: TGTGCCAGCAGTGATACCCGGGGGTCATACAATGAGCAGTTCTTC.

J is TRBJ2-1 and V is TRBV19; 7 bases match TRBD2. Germline V gene sequence: CDR1 LNHDA, CDR2 SQIVND (reference sequence). The CDR3 runs 13 residues. V gave up 1 base and J gave up 9 bases; unmatched junction bases: 3. The CDR3 sequence: CASSIGLAREQFF. For the CDR3, the DNA is TGTGCCAGTAGTATAGGACTAGCTCGTGAGCAGTTCTTC.

The chain couples TRBV3-1 (or the pseudogene TRBV3-2) to TRBJ2-2; 11 bases match TRBD2. The V gene end was trimmed by 4 bases and the J gene end by 5 bases; junction bases not matched to a gene: 12. The length of the CDR3 is 18 residues. In germline, CDR1 is LGHDT, CDR2 YNNKEL (reference sequence). The CDR3 nucleotides read TGTGCCAGCAGCCCCGGGACGGGACTAGCGGTTTTAACCGGGGAGCTGTTTTTT. This translates into CASSPGTGLAVLTGELFF.

The genes are TRBV7-3 and TRBJ2-3; 7 bases are a match to TRBD2. This CDR3 comprises 15 residues. The V gene's germline CDR1 is SGHTA and CDR2 FQGTGA. J lost 1 base, V lost 2 bases, and 3 bases had no gene match. The CDR3 sequence: CASSLSRGGTDTQYF. The CDR3 DNA sequence: TGTGCCAGCAGCTTATCACGGGGGGGCACAGATACGCAGTATTTT.

The chain combines TRBV30 with TRBJ2-7, with a possible D match to TRBD2 (6 bases). The CDR3 is made up of 16 amino acids. Germline V gene sequence: CDR1 GTSNPN, CDR2 SVGIG (reference sequence). V was cut by 0 bases and J by 2 bases, with 17 bases left in between. In DNA form, the CDR3 reads TGTGCCTGGAGTGTCCCCGGGAGAGGACGAACCTACGAGCAGTACTTC. Protein: CAWSVPGRGRTYEQYF.

The V call is TRBV11-3, the J call TRBJ2-3, with D hard to call. Trimming removed 0 bases at V and 5 bases at J, with 6 bases between. The CDR3 runs 13 residues. Germline V gene sequence: CDR1 SGHNT, CDR2 YENEEA. The CDR3 nucleotides read TGTGCCAGCAGCTTAGAGGTTAGAGATACGCAGTATTTT. It is translated as CASSLEVRDTQYF.

This clone was detected only a few times. V usage is TRBV3-1 (or the pseudogene TRBV3-2) and J usage is TRBJ1-5, with TRBD1 as a possible D gene (5 bases). The CDR3 covers 13 residues. In germline, CDR1 is LGHDT, CDR2 YNNKEL (reference sequence). Trimming shortened V by 1 base and J by 6 bases, and 7 bases separated the two germline ends. CDR3 DNA: TGTGCCAGCAGCCAAGTAAGGGGTCAGCCCCAGCATTTT. It specifies CASSQVRGQPQHF.

The rearrangement joins TRBV30 to TRBJ1-5; D possibly corresponds to TRBD1 (6 bases). The V and J ends lost 2 bases and 6 bases respectively, with 11 bases between them. The CDR3 runs to 13 residues. Germline V gene data show CDR1 as GTSNPN and CDR2 as SVGIG (reference sequence). CDR3 in amino acids: CAWSTQGSQPQHF. CDR3 nucleotide sequence: TGTGCCTGGAGTACACAGGGCTCTCAGCCCCAGCATTTT.